This T cell receptor beta chain appears in the sequencing data of a study of T cell repertoires in cytomegalovirus infection. The CDR3 spans 14 residues. Trimming took 2 bases from V and 1 from J; bases not matched to a gene: 1. CDR1 is DFQATT, CDR2 SNEGSKA, per germline (reference sequence). In its sample, this clonotype was seen a few times. TCRdb fed the reads into MiXCR, producing one record per CDR3 protein. This sample has fewer than 700,000 distinct CDR3 sequences, with 20% to 25% found just once. The sequence derives from a human donor in good health (CMV status not recorded). Some clones in this sample may be carry-over from other donors' samples. This chain joins TRBV20-1 and TRBJ1-1; 10 bases line up with TRBD1. Sequenced: CD8+ T cells from PBMCs. The CDR3 nucleotides are TGCAGTGCTAGACGGGACAGGGGGAACACTGAAGCTTTCTTT. This translates into CSARRDRGNTEAFF.